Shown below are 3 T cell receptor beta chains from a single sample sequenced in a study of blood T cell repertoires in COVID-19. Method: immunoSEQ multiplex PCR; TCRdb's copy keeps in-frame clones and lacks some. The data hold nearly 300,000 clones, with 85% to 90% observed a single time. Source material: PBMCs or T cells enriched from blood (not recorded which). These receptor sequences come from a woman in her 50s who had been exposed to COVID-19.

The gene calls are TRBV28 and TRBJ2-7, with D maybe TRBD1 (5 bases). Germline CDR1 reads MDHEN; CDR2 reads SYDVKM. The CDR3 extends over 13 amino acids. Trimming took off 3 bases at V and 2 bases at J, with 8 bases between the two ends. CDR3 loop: CASSFRTPYEQYF. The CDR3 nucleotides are TGTGCCAGCAGTTTCCGGACACCCTACGAGCAGTACTTC.

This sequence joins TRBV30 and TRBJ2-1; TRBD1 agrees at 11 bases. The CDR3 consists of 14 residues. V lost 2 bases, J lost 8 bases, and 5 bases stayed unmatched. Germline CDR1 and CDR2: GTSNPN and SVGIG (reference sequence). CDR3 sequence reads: CAWSRTGGGDEQFF. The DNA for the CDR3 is TGTGCCTGGAGTCGGACAGGGGGCGGCGATGAGCAGTTCTTC.

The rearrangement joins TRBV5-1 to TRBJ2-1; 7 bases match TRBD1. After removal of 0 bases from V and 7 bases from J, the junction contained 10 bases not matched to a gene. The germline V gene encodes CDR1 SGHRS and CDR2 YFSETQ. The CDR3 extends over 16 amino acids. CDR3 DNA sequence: TGCGCCAGCAGCTTGGGTGACAGGGCCCCGGTGAATGAGCAGTTCTTC. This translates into CASSLGDRAPVNEQFF. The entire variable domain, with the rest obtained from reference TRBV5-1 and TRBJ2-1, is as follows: KAGVTQTPRYLIKTRGQQVTLSCSPISGHRSVSWYQQTPGQGLQFLFEYFSETQRNKGNFPGRFSGRQFSNSRSEMNVSTLELGDSALYLCASSLGDRAPVNEQFFGPGTRLTVL.